The rows below give T cell receptor beta chains drawn from one sample of a study of CD4 T cells in relation to SARS-CoV-2 and coronaviruses. TCRdb keeps only in-frame clones here, not all; method: immunoSEQ multiplex PCR. The repertoire includes about 70,000 clones, over 70% of them detected once, and 1.6% sits in the top ten. The sequencing sample was made of memory CD4+ T cells from PBMCs. These receptors came from a human donor in good health. Both conserved end residues are trimmed from each CDR3. The order of the fields is V gene, J gene, CDR3 protein.

TRBV19	TRBJ2-5	ASSKQGQETQY
TRBV24-1	TRBJ2-3	ATSAGAYTDTQY
TRBV7-2	TRBJ2-5	ASSSGRPGSLGETQY
TRBV11-2	TRBJ1-6	ASSYSNSPLH
TRBV3-1/TRBV3-2	TRBJ2-7	ASSQTVRGEQY
TRBV5-3	TRBJ1-5	AGTPARPQH
TRBV7-3	TRBJ2-3	ASSLTLKGLDTQY
TRBV29-1	TRBJ2-1	SVVAGGPNEQF
TRBV5-1	TRBJ2-1	ASIGGQGINNEQF
TRBV5-1	TRBJ2-7	ASRPDSGRADEQY
TRBV7-9	TRBJ1-1	ASSSARGRTEAF
TRBV9	TRBJ2-5	ASSVAGGQGFQETQY
TRBV6-1	TRBJ1-6	ASSSQTQSPLH
TRBV5-1	TRBJ2-1	ASALLEPRGNEQF
TRBV11-2	TRBJ2-6	ASSFSLGQGPSGANVLT
TRBV2	TRBJ1-5	ASSETTGGNQPQH
TRBV6-5	TRBJ2-7	ASSSSPGLASYEQY
TRBV29-1	TRBJ2-7	SVEDQSYNSYEQY
TRBV29-1	TRBJ1-3	SAGGGQGPARDTIY
TRBV5-4	TRBJ2-7	ASSLKWGEQY
TRBV28	TRBJ2-7	ASSGEPGSSYEQY
TRBV24-1	TRBJ1-2	ATSRDGNYGYT
TRBV5-4	TRBJ2-5	ASSLAIRVQETQY
TRBV15	TRBJ2-7	ATSGPGTGAFYEQY
TRBV12-3/TRBV12-4	TRBJ2-2	ASNLDGAGELF
TRBV6-5	TRBJ1-5	ASITGGGREQPQH
TRBV6-2/TRBV6-3	TRBJ2-7	ASSLPNSYEQY
TRBV27	TRBJ2-7	ASSLFILRVHEQY
TRBV14	TRBJ2-7	ASNDGEGLEQY
TRBV13	TRBJ2-3	ASRTLVGGGLGDTQY
TRBV3-1/TRBV3-2	TRBJ2-1	ASSLNGGTYNEQF
TRBV9	TRBJ1-1	ASSVGTQGGPMNTEAF
TRBV11-2	TRBJ2-7	ASSPPGLTIYEQY
TRBV7-3	TRBJ2-1	ASSGGRGSYNEQF
TRBV19	TRBJ2-6	ASSPKRPMPGANVLT
TRBV19	TRBJ1-2	ASSGGAVGYT
TRBV15	TRBJ2-3	ATSRGGTRTDTQY
TRBV11-3	TRBJ2-3	ASSLGQLSTDTQY
TRBV30	TRBJ2-7	AWSATLRSEQY
TRBV19	TRBJ2-2	ASNSQINTGELF
TRBV15	TRBJ2-1	ATSRGLAGGVDNEQF
TRBV2	TRBJ1-6	ASTRLTGGTDNSPLH
TRBV7-2	TRBJ2-3	ASSLALGEGTQY
TRBV5-1	TRBJ2-5	ASSLQGPVQETQY
TRBV18	TRBJ2-4	ASSPVAGDIQY
TRBV5-1	TRBJ2-2	ASSFGTRGGELF
TRBV30	TRBJ1-2	AWSPGTFYGYT
TRBV2	TRBJ1-3	ATTRDTHSGNTIY